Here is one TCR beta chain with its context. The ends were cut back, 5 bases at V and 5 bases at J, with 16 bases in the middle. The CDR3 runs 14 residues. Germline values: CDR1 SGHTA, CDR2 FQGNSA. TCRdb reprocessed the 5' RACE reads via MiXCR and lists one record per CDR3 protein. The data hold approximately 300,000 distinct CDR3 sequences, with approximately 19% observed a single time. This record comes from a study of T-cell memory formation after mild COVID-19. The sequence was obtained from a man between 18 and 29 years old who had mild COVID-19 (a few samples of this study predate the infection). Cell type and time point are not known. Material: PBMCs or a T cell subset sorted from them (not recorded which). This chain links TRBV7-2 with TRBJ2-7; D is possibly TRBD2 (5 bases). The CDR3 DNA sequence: TGTGCCAGCAGCCCCCTAGCCTATCGGAACGAGCAGTACTTC. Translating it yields CASSPLAYRNEQYF.